This T cell receptor (beta chain) stems from a study of blood T cell repertoires in COVID-19. The CDR3 runs to 16 residues. Germline lookup yields CDR1 SGHDT and CDR2 YYEEEE. A note on this clone: An end of the junction does not agree with germline; a read error may underlie this.

The repertoire was sequenced with immunoSEQ multiplex PCR; TCRdb's copy has only in-frame clones and lacks some. The sample lists about 260,000 clones, 75% to 90% seen once, with roughly 2% in the top ten. This receptor was taken from a man aged 30-40 years with active or convalescent COVID-19. The chain joins TRBV5-6 to TRBJ2-7; TRBD1 matches at 7 bases. Sequencing used peripheral blood. This CDR3 reads CASNLDRGRGSYEQYF. The CDR3 DNA reads TGTGCCAGCAACTTGGATCGCGGCAGGGGGAGCTACGAGCAGTACTTC. Full variable domain (missing parts from reference TRBV5-6 and TRBJ2-7): DAGVTQSPTHLIKTRGQQVTLRCSPKSGHDTVSWYQQALGQGPQFIFQYYEEEERQRGNFPDRFSGHQFPNYSSELNVNALLLGDSALYLCASNLDRGRGSYEQYFGPGTRLTVT.